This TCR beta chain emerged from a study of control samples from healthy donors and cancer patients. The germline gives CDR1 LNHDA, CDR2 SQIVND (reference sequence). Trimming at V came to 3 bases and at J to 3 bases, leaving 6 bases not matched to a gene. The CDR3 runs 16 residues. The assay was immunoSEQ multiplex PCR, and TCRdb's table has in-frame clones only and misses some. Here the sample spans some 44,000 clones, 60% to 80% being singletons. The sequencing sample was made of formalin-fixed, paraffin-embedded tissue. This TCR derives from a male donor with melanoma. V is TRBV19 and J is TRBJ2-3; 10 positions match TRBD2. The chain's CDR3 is CASSIRLAGVTDTQYF. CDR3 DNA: TGTGCCAGTAGTATTAGGCTAGCGGGAGTGACAGATACGCAGTATTTT.